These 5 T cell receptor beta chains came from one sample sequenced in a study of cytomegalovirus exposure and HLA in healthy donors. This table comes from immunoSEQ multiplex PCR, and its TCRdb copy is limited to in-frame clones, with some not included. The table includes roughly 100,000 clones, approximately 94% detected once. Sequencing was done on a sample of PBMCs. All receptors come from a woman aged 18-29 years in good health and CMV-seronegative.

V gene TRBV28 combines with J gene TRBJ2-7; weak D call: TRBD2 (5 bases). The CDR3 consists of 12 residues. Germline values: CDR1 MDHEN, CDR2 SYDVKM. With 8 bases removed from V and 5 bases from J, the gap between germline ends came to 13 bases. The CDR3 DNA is TGTGCCAGCTTCCGGGGTTCGGACGAGCAGTACTTC. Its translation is CASFRGSDEQYF.

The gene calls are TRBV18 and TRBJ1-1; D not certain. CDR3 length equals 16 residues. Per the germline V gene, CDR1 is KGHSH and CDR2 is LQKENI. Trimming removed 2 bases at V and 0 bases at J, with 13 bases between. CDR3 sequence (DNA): TGTGCCAGCTCACCAAAGTCCTTCGCTATGAACACTGAAGCTTTCTTT. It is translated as CASSPKSFAMNTEAFF.

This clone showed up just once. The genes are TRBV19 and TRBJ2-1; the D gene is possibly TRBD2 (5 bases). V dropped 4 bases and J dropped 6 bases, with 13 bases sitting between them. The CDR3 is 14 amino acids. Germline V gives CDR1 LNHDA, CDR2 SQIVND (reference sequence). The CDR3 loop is CASSRTRQANEQFF. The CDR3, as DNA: TGTGCCAGTAGTAGGACTCGCCAGGCCAATGAGCAGTTCTTC.

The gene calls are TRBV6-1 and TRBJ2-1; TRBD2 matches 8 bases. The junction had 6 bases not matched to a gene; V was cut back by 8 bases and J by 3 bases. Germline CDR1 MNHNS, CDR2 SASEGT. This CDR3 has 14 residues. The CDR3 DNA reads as TGTGCCAGCGCGAACCTAGCGGGCTACAATGAGCAGTTCTTC. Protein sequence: CASANLAGYNEQFF.

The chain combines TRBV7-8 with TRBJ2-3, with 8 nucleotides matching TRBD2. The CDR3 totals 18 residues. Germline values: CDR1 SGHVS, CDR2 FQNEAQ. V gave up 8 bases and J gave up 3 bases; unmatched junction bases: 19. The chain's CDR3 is CASRWKAGEGIGTDTQYF. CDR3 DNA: TGTGCCAGCCGCTGGAAAGCGGGAGAAGGGATCGGGACAGATACGCAGTATTTT.